This T cell receptor (beta chain) was identified during a study of blood T cell dynamics during melanoma immunotherapy (dated by TCRdb to between 2020 and 2021). About the study as a whole: Patients had metastatic melanoma and received first-line pembrolizumab or nivolumab plus ipilimumab as standard of care in the United Kingdom. To find early correlates of response, peripheral T cell receptor repertoires were profiled in metastatic melanoma patients before and after one cycle of checkpoint inhibitor therapy. The training cohort was made up of consecutive patients, while a further independent group of patients from the same centre was pooled to form an external validation set. General findings and caveats noted by the study authors: The relatively small sample size was recognized as a factor that could limit how well the results generalize. Whether the T cell clones driving repertoire changes were melanoma-specific or reflected general immune activation could not be determined in the study. Patients who later achieved disease control showed a bifurcated PBMC repertoire reorganization at W3, with increased clonality or increased diversity, unlike progressors.

Every bulk PBMC sample had a fixed 350 ng of DNA loaded. TCR beta CDR3 sequences were amplified from genomic DNA using the immunoSEQ TCRb Assay kit according to manufacturer instructions. The KAPA Library Quantification Kit for Illumina platforms was used to quantify the pooled libraries by qPCR. Sequencing of the pooled libraries was done on an Illumina NextSeq 500, with clustering at roughly 0.6-1.1 pM. The study's processing was this. Analysis of the TCR data relied on immunoSEQ ANALYZER and the R LymphoSeq package. A rearrangement efficiency score was calculated as productive divided by the sum of productive and non-productive CDR3 sequences. Clonality was measured with the Gini coefficient and diversity with the Renyi index at alpha=1, and both measures were compared pairwise between timepoints within each patient. Clonal relatedness, based on an edit distance of 3, and repertoire similarity, based on the Bhattacharyya coefficient, were both computed in LymphoSeq. To classify response, a linear discriminant analysis based on week-3 changes in clonality and diversity was built with the R MASS and caret packages. As stored in TCRdb, this immuneACCESS dataset retains in-frame rearrangements with V and J assigned. A fraction of the clones does not appear; measured against another copy, unresolved V genes explain less than half of the discrepancy, and the remainder lacks a known reason. V and J calls and clone size follow that table, whereas D and trimming were derived from the DNA. The sample contains around 13,000 clones, around 92% of them found a single time. About 3% of the sample rests with the top ten.

Interpreted using the paper, the time point label stands for: pre-treatment baseline. Blood samples were taken before treatment (T0) and at week 3 (W3), following the first cycle of checkpoint blockade. Except for a couple of patients with rapid clinical progression, response was assessed 12 weeks after the first infusion by RECIST 1.1; disease control meant complete response, partial response or stable disease. Any patient who had received prior systemic cancer treatment, was on concomitant immunosuppressant therapy or had synchronous other active malignancies was excluded. Bulk PBMC and plasma cell-free DNA were both sequenced for TCR beta so that circulating cells and T cell turnover could be tracked. Lymphoprep and SepMate tubes were used to isolate PBMC from blood, and red cell lysis was then performed. QIAamp DNA Blood Mini kits were used to extract DNA from PBMC and from sorted T cell subsets.

Note on this clone: The specificity of this receptor is unknown. No per-base quality is available; no much larger clone lies one base away.

This specimen was blood, taken from a patient treated with checkpoint blockade. The TCR sequence derives from a human donor with melanoma.

The nucleotides are TGTGCCTGGAGTGGTAATAGCAATCAGCCCCAGCATTTT. Its product reads: CAWSGNSNQPQHF. Here the chain combines TRBV30 and TRBJ1-5; no D gene can be assigned with confidence. Including cysteine and phenylalanine, the CDR3 has 13 amino acids. Only the CDR3 region is kept as DNA, spanning 39 bases read in frame from base 1. For CDR1 and CDR2, the germline V gene (reference sequence) lists GTSNPN and SVGIG. V was cut back by 1 base and J by 0 bases, leaving a gap of 4 bases between them.